The rows below give T cell receptor beta chains drawn from one sample of a study of early T cells in non-severe SARS-CoV-2 infection. TCRdb fed the 5' RACE reads into MiXCR, producing one record per CDR3 protein. Of more than 80,000 distinct CDR3 sequences in the sample, 14% were seen once. Sequencing was carried out using whole blood. These receptors all stem from an adult who was a healthcare worker with PCR-confirmed SARS-CoV-2 infection or an uninfected control (not recorded which). The CDR3 runs from the conserved cysteine through the conserved F or W. The D gene is left open where the match is weak. Size tells how often a clone was seen (once, few, many) or the class of an expanded clone, and some rows leave it out.

j_gene	abundance	d_gene	v_gene	CDR3nt	CDR3aa
TRBJ2-1	.	.	TRBV27	TGTGCCAGCAGTTTAAGGGACAACGACTACAATGAGCAGTTCTTC	CASSLRDNDYNEQFF
TRBJ1-3	many	TRBD1	TRBV20-1	TGCAGTGCCCATCGGACAGGGAACTCTGGAAACACCATATATTTT	CSAHRTGNSGNTIYF
TRBJ2-2	once	.	TRBV4-1	TGCGCCAGCAGCGGTGGCACCGGGGAGCTGTTTTTT	CASSGGTGELFF
TRBJ1-5	.	.	TRBV20-1	TGCAGTGCTCTGAGGGTTTTCAATCAGCCCCAGCATTTT	CSALRVFNQPQHF
TRBJ2-3	few	TRBD2	TRBV6-5	TGTGCCAGCAGTTACGCGGGAGGGCCAACAGATACGCAGTATTTT	CASSYAGGPTDTQYF
TRBJ1-1	few	.	TRBV7-3	TGTGCCAGCAGCCCTTCCCGACACCCGAACACTGAAGCTTTCTTT	CASSPSRHPNTEAFF
TRBJ1-1	few	.	TRBV25-1	TGTGCCAGCAGTGAAGGCATTGGAGCTTTCTTT	CASSEGIGAFF
TRBJ2-7	.	.	TRBV20-1	TGCAGCGCTTTCCACGGTAGCTCCTACGAGCAGTACTTC	CSAFHGSSYEQYF
TRBJ2-5	few	.	TRBV2	TGTGCCAGCAGGACCCGGGGCCTACAAGAGACCCAGTACTTC	CASRTRGLQETQYF
TRBJ2-7	many	TRBD1	TRBV30	TGTGCCTGGACGGGACAGGACTCCTACGAGCAGTACTTC	CAWTGQDSYEQYF
TRBJ2-7	.	.	TRBV28	TGTGCCAGCACTCAGACTAACGGGATCTACGAGCAGTACTTC	CASTQTNGIYEQYF
TRBJ2-3	few	.	TRBV20-1	TGCAGTGCTAGAGGAGTAGCGGTCGATACGCAGTATTTT	CSARGVAVDTQYF
TRBJ2-1	.	.	TRBV20-1	TGCAGTGCTTCAGAAAGGGGCCAGACCGCCGGTGAGCAGTTCTTC	CSASERGQTAGEQFF
TRBJ2-7	few	.	TRBV20-1	TGCAGTGCTAGTGGGGGCCCACTACGGGAGCAGTACTTC	CSASGGPLREQYF